Listed here is a single TCR beta chain. Treatment reported: some 19 received Ad26.COV2.S at low or high dose, single or two shots; 5 received placebo; per-sample allocation not given. Samples were taken on day 63 after the first vaccine or placebo injection. This sample is part of a study of Ad26.COV2.S vaccination and SARS-CoV-2 variants. V was pared by 3 bases and J by 4 bases, with 7 bases of the junction left unmatched. CDR3 length: 17 amino acids. The germline V gene has CDR1 ENHRY and CDR2 SYGVKD. This table comes from immunoSEQ multiplex PCR, and its TCRdb copy is limited to in-frame clones, with some not included. The sample has over 400,000 clones; roughly 89% are singletons.

This specimen consisted of peripheral blood, obtained in a trial of Ad26.COV2.S vaccine versus placebo. This clonotype was obtained from a person between 18 and 59 years old who received the Ad26.COV2.S COVID-19 vaccine or a placebo. The genes are TRBV10-3 and TRBJ2-3; the match to TRBD2 covers 13 bases. The CDR3: CAISERWTSGSADTQYF. The CDR3 nucleotides are TGTGCCATCAGTGAAAGGTGGACTAGCGGGAGTGCAGATACGCAGTATTTT.